Listed below are T cell receptor beta chains from one sample, sequenced in a study of cytomegalovirus exposure and HLA in healthy donors. Clones were read by immunoSEQ multiplex PCR, and TCRdb kept only the in-frame ones, dropping some. The repertoire consists of tens of thousands of clones, with about 89% occurring once and the leading ten covering over 1.5%. Sequencing was carried out using PBMCs. These receptors all come from a woman aged 18-29 years in good health and CMV-seronegative. The CDR3 runs from the conserved cysteine through the conserved F or W. D genes are given only for firm matches. Not all rows give a size; the values are once, few, many and, for expanded clones, a class.

V gene,clone size,J gene,CDR3 length,D gene,CDR3 DNA,CDR3 protein
TRBV19,-,TRBJ1-4,16,-,TGTGCCAGTAGACGAGGCGTAGAGGTATGGAATGAAAAACTGTTTTTT,CASRRGVEVWNEKLFF
TRBV9,-,TRBJ2-2,17,TRBD2,TGTGCCAGCAGCGGGCCCCGGGGAGGGAGGAACACCGGGGAGCTGTTTTTT,CASSGPRGGRNTGELFF
TRBV15,once,TRBJ2-7,13,-,TGTGCCACCAGCATGGTAGATGCCTACGAGCAGTACTTC,CATSMVDAYEQYF
TRBV19,-,TRBJ2-3,13,-,TGTGCCAGTAGTATACCCGGGACAGATACGCAGTATTTT,CASSIPGTDTQYF
TRBV7-9,-,TRBJ2-7,10,-,TGTGCCAGCAGCGACTTAGAGCAGTACTTC,CASSDLEQYF
TRBV10-3,-,TRBJ2-5,16,TRBD2,TGTGCCATCAGTGTTTCGGGACTAGCGGGAGCAGAGACCCAGTACTTC,CAISVSGLAGAETQYF
TRBV19,-,TRBJ2-2,14,TRBD2,TGTGCCAGTAGTATACTAGCGGCCACCGGGGAGCTGTTTTTT,CASSILAATGELFF
TRBV27,-,TRBJ1-5,13,-,TGTGCCAGCAGTTTAATGGAGCATCAGCCCCAGCATTTT,CASSLMEHQPQHF
TRBV7-2,-,TRBJ1-5,16,TRBD1,TGTGCCAGCAGCTTAGACCCGACAGGGGTCAATCAGCCCCAGCATTTT,CASSLDPTGVNQPQHF
TRBV7-8,-,TRBJ2-3,15,-,TGTGCCAGCAGCTTAGATTTTAGCGGCACAGATACGCAGTATTTT,CASSLDFSGTDTQYF
TRBV6-6,-,TRBJ2-7,15,TRBD2,TGTGCCAGCAGTTACGGGGCTAGCGGGAGGAACGAGCAGTACTTC,CASSYGASGRNEQYF
TRBV9,few,TRBJ1-1,14,-,TGTGCCAGCAGCGCTACAGGGACATTCAACGAAGCTTTCTTT,CASSATGTFNEAFF
TRBV6-5,-,TRBJ2-7,14,-,TGTGCCAGCGGACTAACGGGATCAACCTACGAGCAGTACTTC,CASGLTGSTYEQYF
TRBV4-3,-,TRBJ2-1,14,TRBD1,TGCGCCAGCAGCCAAGATGACAGGGCCTATGAGCAGTTCTTC,CASSQDDRAYEQFF
TRBV2,-,TRBJ2-3,11,-,TGTGCCAGCAGTTATACAGATACGCAGTATTTT,CASSYTDTQYF
TRBV11-3,-,TRBJ2-2,14,-,TGTGCCAGCAGCTCTAACCCGAACACCGGGGAGCTGTTTTTT,CASSSNPNTGELFF
TRBV7-8,many,TRBJ2-3,13,-,TGTGCCAGCAGCCTCCCCAGGGAAGATACGCAGTATTTT,CASSLPREDTQYF
TRBV4-3,-,TRBJ1-3,15,-,TGCGCCAGCAGCCAAGACCTGTCCTCTGGAAACACCATATATTTT,CASSQDLSSGNTIYF
TRBV5-6,-,TRBJ2-7,13,-,TGTGCCAGCAGCTTGGCCGGTTACTACGAGCAGTACTTC,CASSLAGYYEQYF
TRBV4-2,-,TRBJ1-1,14,-,TGTGCCAGCAGCCAGCTCACAGGGAACACTGAAGCTTTCTTT,CASSQLTGNTEAFF
TRBV18,-,TRBJ2-7,13,-,TGTGCCAGCTCTCTTACAGCAAACTACGAGCAGTACTTC,CASSLTANYEQYF
TRBV28,-,TRBJ1-4,16,-,TGTGCCAGCAGTTCCTCGAGAGCGGCAACTAATGAAAAACTGTTTTTT,CASSSSRAATNEKLFF
TRBV4-1,-,TRBJ1-2,14,TRBD1,TGCGCCAGCAGCCAGGACAGGGGCAACTATGGCTACACCTTC,CASSQDRGNYGYTF
TRBV4-3,-,TRBJ2-7,15,TRBD2,TGCGCCAGCAGCCAAGGAAGCGGGGAAACCTACGAGCAGTACTTC,CASSQGSGETYEQYF
TRBV14,-,TRBJ2-7,16,TRBD1,TGTGCCAGCAGCCAAGATTTTATCGGACAGGGGGCCGAGCAGTACTTC,CASSQDFIGQGAEQYF
TRBV7-9,-,TRBJ2-1,16,TRBD2,TGTGCCAGCAGCGGCCCGGGACTAAGAGACTACAATGAGCAGTTCTTC,CASSGPGLRDYNEQFF
TRBV4-1,-,TRBJ1-5,14,-,TGCGCCAGCAGCCAAGATTGGCCCAATCAGCCCCAGCATTTT,CASSQDWPNQPQHF
TRBV27,-,TRBJ2-5,15,-,TGTGCCAGCAGCACCCAGGGCAGGGCGCGGGAGACCCAGTACTTC,CASSTQGRARETQYF
TRBV15,-,TRBJ1-2,13,-,TGTGCCACCAGCAGAGACAGGGCTGGCGGCTACACCTTC,CATSRDRAGGYTF
TRBV6-1,few,TRBJ2-7,12,TRBD2,TGTGCCACGGGACTAGCCTCCTACGAGCAGTACTTC,CATGLASYEQYF
TRBV15,-,TRBJ2-3,16,TRBD2,TGTGCCACCAGCACTCGACTAGCGGGAGCAACAGATACGCAGTATTTT,CATSTRLAGATDTQYF
TRBV30,-,TRBJ1-6,14,TRBD1,TGTGCCTGGAGATCAGGGGGAGGTGGGTCACCCCTCCACTTT,CAWRSGGGGSPLHF
TRBV4-2,-,TRBJ1-1,14,TRBD1,TGTGCCAGCAGCCAAGCAAATGCGAACAGGGGGACTTTCTTT,CASSQANANRGTFF
TRBV13,-,TRBJ1-1,12,-,TGTGCCAGCAGCTTCCCGGGCACTGAAGCTTTCTTT,CASSFPGTEAFF